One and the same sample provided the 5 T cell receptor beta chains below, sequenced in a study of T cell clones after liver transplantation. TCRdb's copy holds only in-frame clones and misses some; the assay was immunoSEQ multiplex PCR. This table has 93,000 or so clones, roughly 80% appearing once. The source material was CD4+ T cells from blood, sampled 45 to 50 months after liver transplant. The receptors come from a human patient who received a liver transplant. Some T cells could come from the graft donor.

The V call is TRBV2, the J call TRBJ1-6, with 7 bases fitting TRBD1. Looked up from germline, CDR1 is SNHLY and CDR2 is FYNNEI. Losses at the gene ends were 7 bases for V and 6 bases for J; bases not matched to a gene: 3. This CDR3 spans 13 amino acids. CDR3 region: CASKGAPNSPLHF. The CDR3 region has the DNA TGTGCCAGCAAGGGGGCTCCTAATTCACCCCTCCACTTT.

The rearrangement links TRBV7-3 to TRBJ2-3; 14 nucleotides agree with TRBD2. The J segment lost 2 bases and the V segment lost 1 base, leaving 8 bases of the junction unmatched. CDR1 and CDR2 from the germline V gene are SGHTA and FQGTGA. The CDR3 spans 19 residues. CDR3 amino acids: CASSLNEGTSGGVTDTQYF. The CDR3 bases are TGTGCCAGCAGCTTAAATGAAGGGACTAGCGGGGGAGTCACAGATACGCAGTATTTT. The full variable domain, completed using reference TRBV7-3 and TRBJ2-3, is GAGVSQTPSNKVTEKGKYVELRCDPISGHTALYWYRQSLGQGPEFLIYFQGTGAADDSGLPNDRFFAVRPEGSVSTLKIQRTERGDSAVYLCASSLNEGTSGGVTDTQYFGPGTRLTVL.

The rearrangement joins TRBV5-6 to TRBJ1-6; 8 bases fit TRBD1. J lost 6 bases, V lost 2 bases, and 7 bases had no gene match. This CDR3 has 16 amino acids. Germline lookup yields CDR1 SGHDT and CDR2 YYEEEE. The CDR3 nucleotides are TGTGCCAGCAGCTTTACAGGGGGGCAATTTAATTCACCCCTCCACTTT. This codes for CASSFTGGQFNSPLHF.

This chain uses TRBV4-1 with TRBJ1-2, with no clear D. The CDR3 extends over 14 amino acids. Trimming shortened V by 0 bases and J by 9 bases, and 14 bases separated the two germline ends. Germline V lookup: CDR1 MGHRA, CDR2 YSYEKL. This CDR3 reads CASSQDGGNRRYTF. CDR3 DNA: TGCGCCAGCAGCCAAGACGGAGGAAATAGGCGCTACACCTTC.

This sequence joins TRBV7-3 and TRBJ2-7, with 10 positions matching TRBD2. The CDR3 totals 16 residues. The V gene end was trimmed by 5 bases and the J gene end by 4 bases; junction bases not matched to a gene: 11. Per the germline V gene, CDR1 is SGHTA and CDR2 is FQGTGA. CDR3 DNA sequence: TGTGCCAGCAGCCCCAATAGCGGGAGGAATCTGTACGAGCAGTACTTC. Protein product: CASSPNSGRNLYEQYF.